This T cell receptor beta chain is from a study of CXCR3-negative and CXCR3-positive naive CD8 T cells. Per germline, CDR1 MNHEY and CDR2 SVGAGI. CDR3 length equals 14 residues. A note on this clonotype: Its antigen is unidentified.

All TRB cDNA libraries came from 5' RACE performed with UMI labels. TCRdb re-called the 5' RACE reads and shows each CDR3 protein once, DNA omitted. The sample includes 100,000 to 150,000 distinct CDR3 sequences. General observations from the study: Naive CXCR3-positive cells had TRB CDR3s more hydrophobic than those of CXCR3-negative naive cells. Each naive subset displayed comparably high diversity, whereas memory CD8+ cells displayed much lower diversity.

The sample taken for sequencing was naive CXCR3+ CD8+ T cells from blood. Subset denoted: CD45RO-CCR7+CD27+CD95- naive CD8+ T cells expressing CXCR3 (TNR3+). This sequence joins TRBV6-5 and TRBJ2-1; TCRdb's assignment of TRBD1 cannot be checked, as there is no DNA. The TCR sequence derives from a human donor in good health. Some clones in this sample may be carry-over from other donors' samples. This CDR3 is CASSYSGTGDEQFF.